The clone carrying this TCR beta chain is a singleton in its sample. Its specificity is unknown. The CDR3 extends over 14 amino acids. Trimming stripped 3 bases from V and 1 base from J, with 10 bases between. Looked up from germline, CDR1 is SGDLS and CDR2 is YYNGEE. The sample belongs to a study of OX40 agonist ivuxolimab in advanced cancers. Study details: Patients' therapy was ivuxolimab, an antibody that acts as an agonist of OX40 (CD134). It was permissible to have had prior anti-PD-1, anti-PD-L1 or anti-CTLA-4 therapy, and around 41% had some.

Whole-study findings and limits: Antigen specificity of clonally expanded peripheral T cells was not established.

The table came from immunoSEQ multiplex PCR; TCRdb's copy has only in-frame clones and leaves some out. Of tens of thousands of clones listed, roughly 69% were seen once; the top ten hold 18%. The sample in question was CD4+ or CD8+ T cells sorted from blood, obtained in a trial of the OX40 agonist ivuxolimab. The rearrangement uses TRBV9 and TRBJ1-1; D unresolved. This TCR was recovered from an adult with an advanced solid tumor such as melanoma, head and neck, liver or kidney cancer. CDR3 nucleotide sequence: TGTGCCAGCAGCGCCCTACACCAGAACACTGAAGCTTTCTTT. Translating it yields CASSALHQNTEAFF.